This T cell receptor (beta chain) was sequenced for a study of shared clonotypes between healthy human individuals. Germline CDR1 MDHEN, CDR2 SYDVKM. Germline trimming cut 8 bases from V and 4 bases from J; bases unmatched to any gene: 11. The CDR3 is 15 amino acids. Generated by immunoSEQ multiplex PCR, the TCRdb table keeps only in-frame clones and is missing some. The sample includes some 470,000 clones, 70% to 80% of them seen just once. V gene TRBV28 combines with J gene TRBJ2-7; 10 nucleotides line up with TRBD1. Input material: PBMCs. This receptor was taken from a middle-aged woman in good health. Some clones in this sample may be carry-over from other donors' samples. CDR3 region: CASFSPGTGVYEQYF. CDR3 nucleotides: TGTGCCAGCTTTTCCCCGGGGACAGGGGTTTACGAGCAGTACTTC.